This TCR beta chain was recovered during a study of cytomegalovirus exposure and HLA in healthy donors. Background on the study: Genotyping of 430 or so donors showed that 80% to 85% belonged to the Caucasian-associated ancestry cluster. Study results and limitations: Most of the CMV-associated TCR beta chains (in a later analysis) appeared to be HLA-restricted. Several of the most significant clusters were apparently associated with common viral pathogens in a later analysis.

With respect to this clone: Antigen unknown.

Amplification used 60 Vbeta primers and 13 Jbeta primers. The authors' processing: Later work found 74 million or so unique TCR beta chains, with 9.5 million to 11 million shared. TCRdb keeps only in-frame clones here, not all; method: immunoSEQ multiplex PCR. That table furnishes V, J and clone size, whereas the DNA furnished D and trimming. The sample records about 180,000 clones, 82% being singletons. Germline loops: CDR1 SGHNT, CDR2 YENEEA. Losses at the gene ends were 5 bases for V and 0 bases for J; bases not matched to a gene: 7. This CDR3 has 16 amino acids. V gene TRBV11-3 combines with J gene TRBJ2-3; 8 positions match TRBD2. Sample: PBMCs. The clonotype was recovered from a man in his forties in good health and CMV-seronegative. The DNA of the CDR3 is TGTGCCAGCAGCCGTCGGGGGGGATTTAGCACAGATACGCAGTATTTT. It translates to CASSRRGGFSTDTQYF.